The sequence of this TCR beta chain was determined in a study of graft-versus-host responses after intestinal transplantation. Study-level background: Multivisceral, liver-intestinal, or isolated intestinal transplants were performed in recipients. Study-wide findings and caveats: Recipient-marrow GvH clones were detected, some having first appeared in ileum or blood. Elevated graft-versus-host to host-versus-graft clonal ratios in allografts were recorded for patients with graft-donor T cell macrochimerism. Declines in HvG clones occurring early post-transplant were associated with peak circulating GvH clone levels.

Only in-frame clones appear in the TCRdb table, and some are missing; sequencing was by immunoSEQ multiplex PCR. The table shows tens of thousands of clones, with just under 95% occurring only once. As regards this clone: What it binds is unknown.

V lost 3 bases and J 3 bases, leaving 12 bases between the germline ends. This CDR3 comprises 14 residues. The germline gives CDR1 MNHEY, CDR2 SMNVEV (reference sequence). The chain carries TRBV27 and TRBJ2-7; D uncertain. This clonotype originated in a human donor who received an intestinal transplant. The input for sequencing was unstimulated CD8+ T cells sorted from spleen or lymph node cells, taken before intestinal transplant. In DNA form, the CDR3 reads TGTGCCAGCAGTTTTCTGGGCGGCAGCTACGAGCAGTACTTC. Protein sequence: CASSFLGGSYEQYF.